The entry below describes one TCR beta chain. This sample is part of a study of blood T cell repertoires in COVID-19. Germline V gives CDR1 SGHKS, CDR2 YYEKEE (reference sequence). The CDR3 totals 16 residues. With 2 bases clipped from V and 4 bases from J, the junction kept 10 bases outside the gene matches. Original methodology: Amplification of reference gene primers provided the estimated nucleated cell counts. TCRdb's table, derived via immunoSEQ multiplex PCR, lists solely in-frame clones and lacks some. V, J and clone size derive from that table, while D and trimming were established from the DNA sequence. The profile shows about 270,000 clones, 80% to 90% of them singletons.

The chain couples TRBV5-5 to TRBJ1-1; 8 bases are a match to TRBD1. The receptor's source is a woman aged 18-29 years who had recovered from COVID-19. The sequenced sample consisted of PBMCs or T cells enriched from blood (not recorded which). The CDR3 DNA sequence: TGTGCCAGCAGCTTTGACCACAGGGGGGTTAGCACTGAAGCTTTCTTT. Translating it yields CASSFDHRGVSTEAFF.